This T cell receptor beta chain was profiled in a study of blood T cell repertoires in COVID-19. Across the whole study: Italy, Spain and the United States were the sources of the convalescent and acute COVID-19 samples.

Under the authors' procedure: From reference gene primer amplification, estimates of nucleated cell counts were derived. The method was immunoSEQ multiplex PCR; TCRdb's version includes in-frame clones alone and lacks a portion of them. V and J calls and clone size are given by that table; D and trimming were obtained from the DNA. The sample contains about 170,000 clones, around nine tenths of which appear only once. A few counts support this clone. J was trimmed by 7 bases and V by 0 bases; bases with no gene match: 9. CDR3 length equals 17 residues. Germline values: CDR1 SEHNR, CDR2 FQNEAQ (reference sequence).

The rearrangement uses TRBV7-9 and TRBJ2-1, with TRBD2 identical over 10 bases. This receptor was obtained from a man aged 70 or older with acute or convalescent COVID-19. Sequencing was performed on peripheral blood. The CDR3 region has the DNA TGTGCCAGCAGCTTAGCGGGTACTAGCGGGGTGAGGAATGAGCAGTTCTTC. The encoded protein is CASSLAGTSGVRNEQFF. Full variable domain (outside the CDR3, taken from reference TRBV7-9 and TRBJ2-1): DTGVSQNPRHKITKRGQNVTFRCDPISEHNRLYWYRQTLGQGPEFLTYFQNEAQLEKSRLLSDRFSAERPKGSFSTLEIQRTEQGDSAMYLCASSLAGTSGVRNEQFFGPGTRLTVL.